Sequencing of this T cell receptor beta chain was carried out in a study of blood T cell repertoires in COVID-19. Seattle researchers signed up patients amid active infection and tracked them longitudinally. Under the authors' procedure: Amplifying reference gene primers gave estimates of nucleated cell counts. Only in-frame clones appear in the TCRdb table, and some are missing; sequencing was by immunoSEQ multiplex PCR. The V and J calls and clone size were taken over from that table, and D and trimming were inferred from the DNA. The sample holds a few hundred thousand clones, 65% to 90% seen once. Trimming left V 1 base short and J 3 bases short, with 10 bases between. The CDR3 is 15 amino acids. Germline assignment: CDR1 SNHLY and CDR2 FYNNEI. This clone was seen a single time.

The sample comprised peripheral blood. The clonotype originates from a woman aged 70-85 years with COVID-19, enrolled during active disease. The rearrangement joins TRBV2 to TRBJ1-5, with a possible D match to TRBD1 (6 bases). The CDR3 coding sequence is TGTGCCAGCAGTGAAGAAGGGGACAACAATCAGCCCCAGCATTTT. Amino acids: CASSEEGDNNQPQHF.